The subject of this entry is one T cell receptor (beta chain). Generated by immunoSEQ multiplex PCR, the TCRdb table keeps only in-frame clones and is missing some. This sample carries around 500 clones, around 83% of them seen once, and the ten largest clones take about a sixth. CDR3 length equals 16 residues. Germline CDR1 is LGHNA and CDR2 is YNFKEQ. Trimming removed 4 bases from V and 3 bases from J; junction bases left unmatched: 5. As for time point: pre-treatment baseline. Sampling occurred pretreatment (T0) and at week 3 (W3), after cycle one of checkpoint blockade. This sample is part of a study of blood T cell dynamics during melanoma immunotherapy.

The V gene is TRBV4-2, the J gene TRBJ2-3; 12 bases are a match to TRBD2. This material consisted of cell-free DNA from blood, taken from a patient treated with checkpoint blockade. This TCR came from a human donor with melanoma. CDR3 sequence reads: CASSRSTSGGTDTQYF. The CDR3 DNA sequence: TGTGCCAGCAGCCGTTCGACTAGCGGGGGAACAGATACGCAGTATTTT.